Presented here are 15 T cell receptor beta chains from one specimen sequenced in a study of OX40 agonist ivuxolimab in advanced cancers. The data were produced by immunoSEQ multiplex PCR, yet TCRdb's version contains in-frame clones alone and is incomplete. The sample holds approximately 56,000 clones, approximately 86% seen once. Sequences were derived from CD4+ or CD8+ T cells sorted from blood, sampled in a trial of the OX40 agonist ivuxolimab. These receptors were collected from an adult with an advanced solid tumor such as melanoma, head and neck, liver or kidney cancer.

This chain joins TRBV7-3 and TRBJ1-1, with a tentative D call TRBD1 (6 bases). The CDR3 contains 14 residues. Germline CDR1 and CDR2: SGHTA and FQGTGA. The V end lost 5 bases, the J end lost 3 bases, and 13 bases lay between the germline ends. CDR3 sequence reads: CASSPTGGHTEAFF. CDR3 nucleotide sequence: TGTGCCAGCAGCCCCACTGGGGGGCACACTGAAGCTTTCTTT.

The chain uses TRBV11-2 and TRBJ2-1, with D perhaps matching TRBD1 (6 bases). CDR1 SGHAT and CDR2 FQNNGV come from the germline V gene. The CDR3 spans 16 residues. V lost 0 bases to trimming and J lost 5 bases, with 14 bases between them. The CDR3 DNA is TGTGCCAGCAGCTTAGATCTCGGACAGAGGGACAATGAGCAGTTCTTC. It encodes CASSLDLGQRDNEQFF.

V and J are TRBV5-4 and TRBJ1-2; 7 bases fit TRBD1. Trimming cost V 4 bases and J 7 bases; bases outside gene matches: 10. The CDR3 totals 14 residues. Germline lookup yields CDR1 SGHNT and CDR2 YYREEE (reference sequence). Here the CDR3 DNA reads TGTGCCAGCAGCCCCACAGGGGACTTAGGTGGCTACACCTTC. It specifies CASSPTGDLGGYTF.

The gene calls are TRBV4-1 and TRBJ2-5; TRBD2 aligns across 7 bases. CDR1 is MGHRA, CDR2 YSYEKL, per germline. The CDR3 contains 15 residues. Trimming at V came to 1 base and at J to 4 bases, leaving 6 bases not matched to a gene. The CDR3 DNA sequence: TGCGCCAGCAGCCAAGGGGGAGGGCTCGGAGAGACCCAGTACTTC. Its translation is CASSQGGGLGETQYF.

The rearrangement joins TRBV7-6 to TRBJ1-1, with D possibly matching TRBD1 (5 bases). The CDR3 has 15 amino acids. Germline V gene lookup returns CDR1 SGHVS and CDR2 FNYEAQ. V was pared by 2 bases and J by 3 bases, with 13 bases between. This chain's CDR3 is CASSLYLGRDTEAFF. CDR3 DNA sequence: TGTGCCAGCAGCTTATATCTAGGCAGGGACACTGAAGCTTTCTTT.

The rearrangement uses TRBV9 and TRBJ2-1; D remains ambiguous. V was shortened by 0 bases and J by 10 bases, with 14 bases between the two germline ends. Germline CDR1 and CDR2: SGDLS and YYNGEE. CDR3 length: 14 residues. The CDR3 protein is CASSVEWGSWEQFF. CDR3 nucleotides: TGTGCCAGCAGCGTAGAATGGGGTTCTTGGGAGCAGTTCTTC.

This sequence joins TRBV10-3 and TRBJ2-1, with TRBD2 matching over 13 bases. The CDR3 has 21 residues. From germline, CDR1 is ENHRY and CDR2 SYGVKD. Trimming took 6 bases from V and 3 from J; bases not matched to a gene: 20. The CDR3 region has the DNA TGTGCCATCAGCAACCCCGGACTAGCGGGGGTTCTGGAAACCCGCTACAATGAGCAGTTCTTC. Its translation: CAISNPGLAGVLETRYNEQFF.

This chain uses TRBV6-5 with TRBJ1-5; TRBD1 aligns across 10 bases. Germline V lookup: CDR1 MNHEY, CDR2 SVGAGI. CDR3 size: 15 residues. V gave up 3 bases and J gave up 8 bases; unmatched junction bases: 7. The CDR3 coding sequence is TGTGCCAGCAGTTATGGGACAGGGGCTAGCGAGCCCCAGCATTTT. The encoded protein is CASSYGTGASEPQHF.

The chain couples TRBV29-1 to TRBJ2-1; D is ambiguous. Germline CDR1 reads SQVTM; CDR2 reads ANQGSEA. CDR3 size: 11 residues. Trimming left V 5 bases short and J 6 bases short, with 8 bases between. This CDR3 reads CSVWSSNEQFF. The DNA for the CDR3 is TGCAGCGTTTGGAGCAGCAATGAGCAGTTCTTC.

This clone has a single count. The chain's CDR3 is CASSSPGQGRYGYTF. Written as DNA, the CDR3 is TGTGCCAGCAGTTCTCCCGGACAGGGCCGCTATGGCTACACCTTC. This chain uses TRBV27 with TRBJ1-2, with TRBD1 identical over 8 bases. This CDR3 has 15 amino acids. V lost 4 bases and J lost 4; bases outside the gene matches: 8. CDR1 is MNHEY, CDR2 SMNVEV, per germline (reference sequence).

V gene TRBV4-1 combines with J gene TRBJ1-5; TRBD1 might be the D (5 bases). This CDR3 is built from 16 residues. Germline V gene sequence: CDR1 MGHRA, CDR2 YSYEKL. Trimming left V 2 bases short and J 4 bases short, with 15 bases between. The CDR3 coding sequence is TGCGCCAGCAGCCAATATGGGACCGCTAAAAATCAGCCCCAGCATTTT. It yields the protein CASSQYGTAKNQPQHF.

The V gene is TRBV19, the J gene TRBJ2-3; 13 nucleotides align to TRBD2. The ends lost 9 bases at V and 2 bases at J; junction bases unmatched: 5. The CDR3 length is 15 residues. The germline V gene has CDR1 LNHDA and CDR2 SQIVND (reference sequence). The CDR3 loop is CASRGLAGATDTQYF. The CDR3 DNA follows: TGTGCCAGCAGAGGACTAGCGGGGGCCACAGATACGCAGTATTTT.

V and J are TRBV11-2 and TRBJ2-7; 10 bases line up with TRBD1. This CDR3 spans 13 amino acids. Germline CDR1 reads SGHAT; CDR2 reads FQNNGV. With V trimmed by 5 bases and J by 4 bases, 2 bases remained unmatched. Here the CDR3 DNA reads TGTGCCAGCAGCCCGGGACAGGGGTACGAGCAGTACTTC. Amino acid sequence: CASSPGQGYEQYF.

V and J are TRBV5-6 and TRBJ1-1, with a weak D call TRBD1 (5 bases). V was clipped by 4 bases and J by 5 bases, with 15 bases between them. Germline V gene lookup returns CDR1 SGHDT and CDR2 YYEEEE. The CDR3 is made up of 14 amino acids. The CDR3: CASSLRGARTEAFF. CDR3 sequence (DNA): TGTGCCAGCAGCCTCCGTGGGGCGAGGACTGAAGCTTTCTTT.

The chain employs TRBV5-1 and TRBJ2-7; D ambiguous. This CDR3 spans 12 amino acids. Per the germline V gene, CDR1 is SGHRS and CDR2 is YFSETQ. The ends were cut back, 0 bases at V and 7 bases at J, with 8 bases in the middle. CDR3 sequence reads: CASSLDSMEQYF. The CDR3 bases are TGCGCCAGCAGCTTGGACAGTATGGAGCAGTACTTC.